Shown below are 2 T cell receptor beta chains from a single sample sequenced in a study of shared clonotypes between healthy human individuals. Only in-frame clones appear in the TCRdb table, and some are missing; sequencing was by immunoSEQ multiplex PCR. Among over 2 million clones listed, approximately 94% were seen once. Naive CD8 cells lacked CD45RO, underwent positive selection for CCR7 and left out terminally differentiated effector memory CD45RA+ cells. The specimen was naive CD8+ T cells sorted from blood. Source of these receptors: a man aged 18 to 30 in good health.

This clone was seen only once. The chain uses TRBV5-6 and TRBJ1-1; 12 nucleotides match TRBD1. CDR3 length: 15 amino acids. The junction had 4 bases not matched to a gene; V was cut back by 4 bases and J by 3 bases. CDR1 SGHDT and CDR2 YYEEEE come from the germline V gene. CDR3: CASSAGDRGHTEAFF. The CDR3 coding sequence is TGTGCCAGCAGCGCCGGGGACAGGGGGCACACTGAAGCTTTCTTT.

The chain carries TRBV28 and TRBJ1-4, with D maybe TRBD1 (5 bases). Trimming cost V 5 bases and J 4 bases, with 17 bases left between them. CDR3 size: 16 residues. Germline lookup yields CDR1 MDHEN and CDR2 SYDVKM. The CDR3 loop reads CASSPHHDSYNEKLFF. The DNA of the CDR3 is TGTGCCAGCAGTCCCCACCACGACAGCTATAATGAAAAACTGTTTTTT. Drawing the rest from reference TRBV28 and TRBJ1-4, the complete variable domain is DVKVTQSSRYLVKRTGEKVFLECVQDMDHENMFWYRQDPGLGLRLIYFSYDVKMKEKGDIPEGYSVSREKKERFSLILESASTNQTSMYLCASSPHHDSYNEKLFFGSGTQLSVL.